What follows are 5 T cell receptor beta chains derived from one specimen sequenced in a study of cytomegalovirus exposure and HLA in healthy donors. 60 Vbeta and 13 Jbeta primers were used in PCR. Profiled with immunoSEQ multiplex PCR; TCRdb holds only in-frame clones, not every one. Here the sample spans about 190,000 clones, 65% to 85% being singletons. Sequenced sample: PBMCs. Source of these receptors: a woman under 30 in good health and CMV-seronegative.

The chain has TRBV5-6 and TRBJ2-7; D perhaps matches TRBD1 (6 bases). V was trimmed by 4 bases and J by 0 bases, leaving 20 bases between them. Germline CDR1 is SGHDT and CDR2 is YYEEEE. There are 17 residues in the CDR3. The CDR3 is CASSDTQGQGISYEQYF. DNA of the CDR3: TGTGCCAGCAGCGACACCCAGGGGCAGGGGATCTCCTACGAGCAGTACTTC.

The CDR3 DNA reads as TGCGCCAGCAGCGGAAGTCCGACTAGCGGGGACCAAGAGACCCAGTACTTC. It codes for CASSGSPTSGDQETQYF. The V and J genes are TRBV5-1 and TRBJ2-5; 11 bases match TRBD2. V was clipped by 4 bases and J by 0 bases; unmatched bases: 8. Germline V lookup: CDR1 SGHRS, CDR2 YFSETQ. The CDR3 consists of 17 residues.

A remark on this clone: Additional DNA sequences in this sample encode the identical CDR3. The genes are TRBV30 and TRBJ1-5, with a possible D match to TRBD1 (6 bases). V was pared by 0 bases and J by 7 bases, with 10 bases between. This CDR3 has 13 residues. Germline V gene lookup returns CDR1 GTSNPN and CDR2 SVGIG (reference sequence). The CDR3 DNA reads as TGTGCCTGGAGTGTACAGGGAGGGCAGCCCCAGCATTTT. Its translation: CAWSVQGGQPQHF. Variable domain in full (rest from reference TRBV30 and TRBJ1-5): SQTIHQWPATLVQPVGSPLSLECTVEGTSNPNLYWYRQAAGRGLQLLFYSVGIGQISSEVPQNLSASRPQDRQFILSSKKLLLSDSGFYLCAWSVQGGQPQHFGDGTRLSIL.

This chain uses TRBV4-1 with TRBJ1-4; D gene uncertain. This CDR3 is 14 amino acids long. CDR1 MGHRA and CDR2 YSYEKL come from the germline V gene. The V end was cut by 2 bases, the J end by 8 bases, with 12 bases between. The CDR3 loop is CASSQYSVVEKLFF. As DNA, the CDR3 is TGCGCCAGCAGCCAATACTCCGTCGTCGAAAAACTGTTTTTT.

V gene TRBV6-6 combines with J gene TRBJ2-7; the match to TRBD1 covers 8 bases. Germline CDR1 is MNHNY and CDR2 is SVGAGI (reference sequence). Trimming at V came to 10 bases and at J to 5 bases, leaving 7 bases not matched to a gene. The CDR3 length is 12 residues. This CDR3 is CATGTGLDEQYF. The CDR3 DNA sequence: TGTGCCACCGGGACAGGTTTGGACGAGCAGTACTTC.